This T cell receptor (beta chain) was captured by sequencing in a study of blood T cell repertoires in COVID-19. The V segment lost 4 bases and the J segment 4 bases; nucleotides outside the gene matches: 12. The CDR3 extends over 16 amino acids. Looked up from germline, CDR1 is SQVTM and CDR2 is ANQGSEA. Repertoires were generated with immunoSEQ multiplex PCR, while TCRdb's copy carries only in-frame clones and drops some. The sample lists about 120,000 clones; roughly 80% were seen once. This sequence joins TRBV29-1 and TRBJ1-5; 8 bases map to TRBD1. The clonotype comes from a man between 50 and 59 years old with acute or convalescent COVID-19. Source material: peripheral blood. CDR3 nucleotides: TGCAGCGTTGTCCCGGAGGCGAACAGGGGGAATCAGCCCCAGCATTTT. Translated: CSVVPEANRGNQPQHF.